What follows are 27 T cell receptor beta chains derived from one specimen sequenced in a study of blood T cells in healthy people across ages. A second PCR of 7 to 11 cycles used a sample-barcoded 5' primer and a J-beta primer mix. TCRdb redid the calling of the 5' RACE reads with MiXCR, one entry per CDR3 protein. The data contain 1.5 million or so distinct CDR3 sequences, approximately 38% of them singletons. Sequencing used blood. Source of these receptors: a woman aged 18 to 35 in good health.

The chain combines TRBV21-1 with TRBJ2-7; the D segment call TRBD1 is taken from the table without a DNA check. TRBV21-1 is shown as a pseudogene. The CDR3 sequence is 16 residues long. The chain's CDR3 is CASSAHRLGWAYEQYF. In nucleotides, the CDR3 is TGTGCCAGCAGCGCACATAGACTGGGCTGGGCGTACGAGCAGTACTTC.

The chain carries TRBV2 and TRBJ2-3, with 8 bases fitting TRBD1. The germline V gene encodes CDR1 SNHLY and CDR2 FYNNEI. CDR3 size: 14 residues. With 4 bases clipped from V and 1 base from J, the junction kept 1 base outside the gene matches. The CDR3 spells CASSADRGTDTQYF. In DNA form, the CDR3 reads TGTGCCAGCAGTGCGGACAGGGGCACAGATACGCAGTATTTT.

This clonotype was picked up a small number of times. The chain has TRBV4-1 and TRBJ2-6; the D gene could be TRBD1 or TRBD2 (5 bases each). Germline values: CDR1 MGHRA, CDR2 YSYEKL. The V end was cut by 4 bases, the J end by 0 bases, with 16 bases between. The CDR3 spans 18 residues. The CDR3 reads CASSPVTGTGSGANVLTF. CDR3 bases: TGCGCCAGCAGCCCTGTAACCGGGACGGGCTCTGGGGCCAACGTCCTGACTTTC.

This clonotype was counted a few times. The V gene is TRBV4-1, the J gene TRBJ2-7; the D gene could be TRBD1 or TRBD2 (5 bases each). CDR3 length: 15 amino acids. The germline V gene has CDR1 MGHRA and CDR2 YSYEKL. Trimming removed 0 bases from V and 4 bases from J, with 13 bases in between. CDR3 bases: TGCGCCAGCAGCCAAGAGGCTGGCAGGGAGTACGAGCAGTACTTC. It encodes CASSQEAGREYEQYF.

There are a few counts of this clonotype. The CDR3 spells CASSGASGSLNYGYTF. The DNA for the CDR3 is TGCGCCAGCAGCGGCGCCTCAGGTTCCTTAAACTATGGCTACACCTTC. The chain employs TRBV4-1 and TRBJ1-2; no clear D. CDR3 length: 16 amino acids. Trimming stripped 5 bases from V and 2 bases from J, with 18 bases between. Germline CDR1 reads MGHRA; CDR2 reads YSYEKL.

CDR3 DNA sequence: TGTGCCAGCAGCCTGGGGGAGGAGGGAGCCGGGGAGCTGTTTTTT. Translated, it gives CASSLGEEGAGELFF. V usage is TRBV12-3 or TRBV12-4 and J usage is TRBJ2-2; TRBD2 might be the D (6 bases). The CDR3 runs to 15 residues. Trimming took off 6 bases at V and 6 bases at J, with 17 bases between the two ends.

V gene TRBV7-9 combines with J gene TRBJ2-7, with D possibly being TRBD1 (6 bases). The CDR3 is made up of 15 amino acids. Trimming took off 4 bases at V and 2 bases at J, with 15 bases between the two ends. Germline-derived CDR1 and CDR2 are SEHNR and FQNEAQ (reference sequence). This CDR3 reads CASSSDRLITYEQYF. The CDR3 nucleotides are TGTGCCAGCAGCTCCGACAGGTTGATAACCTACGAGCAGTACTTC.

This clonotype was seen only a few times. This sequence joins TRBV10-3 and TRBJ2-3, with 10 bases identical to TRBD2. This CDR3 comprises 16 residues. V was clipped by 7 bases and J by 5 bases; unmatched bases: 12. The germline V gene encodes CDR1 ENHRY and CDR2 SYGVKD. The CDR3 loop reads CAITRDLAGGGDTQYF. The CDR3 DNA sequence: TGTGCCATCACCAGGGACTTAGCGGGGGGTGGAGATACGCAGTATTTT.

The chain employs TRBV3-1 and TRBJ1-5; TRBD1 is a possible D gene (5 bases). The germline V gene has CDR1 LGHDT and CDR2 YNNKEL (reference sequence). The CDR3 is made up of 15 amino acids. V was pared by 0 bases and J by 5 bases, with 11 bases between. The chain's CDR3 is CASSQDLQVHQPQHF. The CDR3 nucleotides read TGTGCCAGCAGCCAAGATTTACAGGTCCATCAGCCCCAGCATTTT.

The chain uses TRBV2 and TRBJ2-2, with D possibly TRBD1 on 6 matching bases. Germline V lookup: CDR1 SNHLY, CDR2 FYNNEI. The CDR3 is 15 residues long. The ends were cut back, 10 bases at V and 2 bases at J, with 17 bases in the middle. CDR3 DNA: TGTGCCACCTCAGGGGATAGCCCTAACACCGGGGAGCTGTTTTTT. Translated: CATSGDSPNTGELFF.

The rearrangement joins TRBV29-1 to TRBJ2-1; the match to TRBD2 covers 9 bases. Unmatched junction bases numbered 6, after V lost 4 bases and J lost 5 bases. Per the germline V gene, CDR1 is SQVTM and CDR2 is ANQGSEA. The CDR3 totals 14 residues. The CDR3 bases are TGCAGCGTTGTATTAGCGGGGGCCCACAATGAGCAGTTCTTC. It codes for CSVVLAGAHNEQFF.

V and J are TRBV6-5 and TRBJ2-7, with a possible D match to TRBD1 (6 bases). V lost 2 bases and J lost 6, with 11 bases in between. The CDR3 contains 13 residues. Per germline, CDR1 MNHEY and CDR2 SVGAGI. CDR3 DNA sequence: TGTGCCAGCAGTTACAATAGGGACACCGAGCAGTACTTC. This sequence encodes CASSYNRDTEQYF.

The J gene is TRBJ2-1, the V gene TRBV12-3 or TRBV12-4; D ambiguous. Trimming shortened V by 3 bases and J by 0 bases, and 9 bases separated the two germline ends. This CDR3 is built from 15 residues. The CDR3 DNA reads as TGTGCCAGCAGTTTTAGTGAAGCCTCCTACAATGAGCAGTTCTTC. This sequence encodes CASSFSEASYNEQFF.

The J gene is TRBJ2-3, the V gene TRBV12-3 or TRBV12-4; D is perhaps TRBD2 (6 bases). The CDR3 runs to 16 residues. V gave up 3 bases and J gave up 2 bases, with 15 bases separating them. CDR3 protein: CASSFGGTRTTDTQYF. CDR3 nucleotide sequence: TGTGCCAGCAGTTTTGGGGGGACCCGAACCACAGATACGCAGTATTTT.

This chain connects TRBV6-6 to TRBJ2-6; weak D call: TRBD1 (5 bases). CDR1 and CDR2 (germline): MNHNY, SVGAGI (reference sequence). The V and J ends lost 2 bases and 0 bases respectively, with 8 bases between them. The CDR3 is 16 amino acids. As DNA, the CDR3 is TGTGCCAGCAGTTACGATCAGGGCTCTGGGGCCAACGTCCTGACTTTC. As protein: CASSYDQGSGANVLTF.

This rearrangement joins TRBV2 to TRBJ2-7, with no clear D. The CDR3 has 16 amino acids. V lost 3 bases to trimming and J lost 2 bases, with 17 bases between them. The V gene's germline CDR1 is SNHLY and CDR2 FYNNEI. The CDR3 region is CASSDSGPTDTYEQYF. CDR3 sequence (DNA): TGTGCCAGCAGTGACTCCGGGCCGACTGATACCTACGAGCAGTACTTC.

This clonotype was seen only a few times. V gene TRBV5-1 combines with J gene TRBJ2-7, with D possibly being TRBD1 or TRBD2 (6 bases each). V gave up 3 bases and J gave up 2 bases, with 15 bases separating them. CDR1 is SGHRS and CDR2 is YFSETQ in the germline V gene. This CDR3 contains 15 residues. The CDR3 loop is CASSSMEGVTYEQYF. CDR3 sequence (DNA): TGCGCCAGCAGCTCGATGGAGGGGGTTACCTACGAGCAGTACTTC.

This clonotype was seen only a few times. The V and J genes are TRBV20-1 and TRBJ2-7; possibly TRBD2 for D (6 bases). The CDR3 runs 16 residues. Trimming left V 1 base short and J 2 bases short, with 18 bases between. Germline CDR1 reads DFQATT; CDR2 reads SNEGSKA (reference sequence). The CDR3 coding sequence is TGCAGTGCTAGAGCCCTAGACGGGACGGGGGCCTACGAGCAGTACTTC. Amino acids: CSARALDGTGAYEQYF.

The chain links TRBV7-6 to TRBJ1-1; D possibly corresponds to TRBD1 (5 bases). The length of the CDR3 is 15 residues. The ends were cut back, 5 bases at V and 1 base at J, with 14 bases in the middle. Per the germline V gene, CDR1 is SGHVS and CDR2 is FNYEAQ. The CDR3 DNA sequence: TGTGCCAGCAGCCCCGCTCCCGGGGCGAACACTGAAGCTTTCTTT. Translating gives CASSPAPGANTEAFF.

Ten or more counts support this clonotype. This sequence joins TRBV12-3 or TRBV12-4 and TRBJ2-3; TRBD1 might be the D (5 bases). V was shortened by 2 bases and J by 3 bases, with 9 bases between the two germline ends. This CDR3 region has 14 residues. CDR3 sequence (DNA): TGTGCCAGCAGTTTACGGGCAGGGACAGATACGCAGTATTTT. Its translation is CASSLRAGTDTQYF.

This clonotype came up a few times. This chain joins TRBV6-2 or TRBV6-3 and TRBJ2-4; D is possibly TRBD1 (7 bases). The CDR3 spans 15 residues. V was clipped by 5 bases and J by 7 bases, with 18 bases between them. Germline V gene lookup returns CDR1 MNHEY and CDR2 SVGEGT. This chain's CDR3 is CASSPLDREANIQYF. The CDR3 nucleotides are TGTGCCAGCAGTCCCCTCGACAGGGAGGCCAACATTCAGTACTTC.

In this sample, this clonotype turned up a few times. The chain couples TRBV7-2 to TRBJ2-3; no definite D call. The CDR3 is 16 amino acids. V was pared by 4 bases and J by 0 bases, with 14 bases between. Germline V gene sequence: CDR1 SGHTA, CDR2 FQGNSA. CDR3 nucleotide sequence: TGTGCCAGCAGCTGGGCATACCGAGCTAGCACAGATACGCAGTATTTT. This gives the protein CASSWAYRASTDTQYF.

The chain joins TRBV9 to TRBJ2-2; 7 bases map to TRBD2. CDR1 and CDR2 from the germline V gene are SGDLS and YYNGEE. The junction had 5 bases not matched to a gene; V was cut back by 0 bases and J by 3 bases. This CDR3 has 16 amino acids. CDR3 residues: CASSVAPAGYTGELFF. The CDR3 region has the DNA TGTGCCAGCAGCGTAGCTCCAGCGGGGTACACCGGGGAGCTGTTTTTT. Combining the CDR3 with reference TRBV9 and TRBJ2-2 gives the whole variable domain DSGVTQTPKHLITATGQRVTLRCSPRSGDLSVYWYQQSLDQGLQFLIQYYNGEERAKGNILERFSAQQFPDLHSELNLSSLELGDSALYFCASSVAPAGYTGELFFGEGSRLTVL.

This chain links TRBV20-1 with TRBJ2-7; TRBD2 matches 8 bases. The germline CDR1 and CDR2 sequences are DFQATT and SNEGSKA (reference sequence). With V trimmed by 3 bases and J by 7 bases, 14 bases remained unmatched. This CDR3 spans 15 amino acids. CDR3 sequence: CSARVTSGSGWEQYF. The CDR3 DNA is TGCAGTGCTAGGGTTACAAGCGGGAGCGGATGGGAGCAGTACTTC.

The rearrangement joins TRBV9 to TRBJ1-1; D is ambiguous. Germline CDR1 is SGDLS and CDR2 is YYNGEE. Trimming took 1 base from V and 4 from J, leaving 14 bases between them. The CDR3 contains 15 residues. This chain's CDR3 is CASSVLGVGSTEAFF. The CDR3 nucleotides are TGTGCCAGCAGCGTACTTGGGGTGGGGAGCACTGAAGCTTTCTTT.

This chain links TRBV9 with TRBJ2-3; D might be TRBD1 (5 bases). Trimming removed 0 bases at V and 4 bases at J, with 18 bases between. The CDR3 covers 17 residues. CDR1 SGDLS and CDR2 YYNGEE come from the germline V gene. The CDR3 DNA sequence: TGTGCCAGCAGCGTAGACCAGGGTATCGGCTATTCAGATACGCAGTATTTT. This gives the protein CASSVDQGIGYSDTQYF.

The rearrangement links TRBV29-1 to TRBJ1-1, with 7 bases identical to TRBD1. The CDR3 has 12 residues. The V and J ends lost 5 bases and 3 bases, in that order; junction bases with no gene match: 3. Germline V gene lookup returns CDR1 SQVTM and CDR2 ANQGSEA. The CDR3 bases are TGCAGCGTTTGGGACAGAGACACTGAAGCTTTCTTT. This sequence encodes CSVWDRDTEAFF.